The rows below give T cell receptor beta chains drawn from one sample of a study of technical replicates of blood from a few donors. Measured with immunoSEQ multiplex PCR; TCRdb has only the in-frame clones, and not every one. The data contain around 69,000 clones, more than 75% of them singletons. Sequences were obtained from PBMCs. These receptor sequences come from a human donor in good health. Some clones in this sample may be carry-over from other donors' samples. CDR3s include the opening cysteine and the closing phenylalanine or tryptophan. Each record gives: CDR3 length, J gene, clone size, D gene, V gene, CDR3 protein, CDR3 DNA. A D gene is named only where the DNA matches it firmly. Some rows mark clone size as missing; the rest say once, few, many or name a class of expanded clone.

length: 17
J: TRBJ2-2
size: few
D: TRBD1
V: TRBV5-1
CDR3: CASTQIKTGGGTGELFF
DNA: TGCGCCAGCACCCAAATCAAGACAGGGGGCGGTACCGGGGAGCTGTTTTTT

length: 15
J: TRBJ2-5
size: few
D: .
V: TRBV5-6
CDR3: CASSLRGLHVETQYF
DNA: TGTGCCAGCAGCTTGAGAGGTCTCCATGTGGAGACCCAGTACTTC

length: 11
J: TRBJ2-1
size: .
D: .
V: TRBV7-6
CDR3: CASSTVNEQFF
DNA: TGTGCCAGCAGCACGGTGAATGAGCAGTTCTTC

length: 15
J: TRBJ1-1
size: .
D: .
V: TRBV30
CDR3: CAWSAVRDMNTEAFF
DNA: TGTGCCTGGAGTGCCGTGAGGGACATGAACACTGAAGCTTTCTTT

length: 15
J: TRBJ2-3
size: .
D: .
V: TRBV7-3
CDR3: CASSLTGPYTDTQYF
DNA: TGTGCCAGCAGCTTAACGGGGCCCTACACAGATACGCAGTATTTT

length: 15
J: TRBJ1-6
size: .
D: .
V: TRBV2
CDR3: CASSEVGRGNSPLHF
DNA: TGTGCCAGCAGTGAAGTGGGCAGGGGAAATTCACCCCTCCACTTT

length: 14
J: TRBJ2-7
size: .
D: TRBD2
V: TRBV5-6
CDR3: CASSFRDYPYEQYF
DNA: TGTGCCAGCAGCTTCCGGGACTACCCCTACGAGCAGTACTTC

length: 18
J: TRBJ2-3
size: .
D: TRBD1
V: TRBV5-8
CDR3: CASSSGQAFHSSTDTQYF
DNA: TGTGCCAGCAGCTCCGGACAGGCTTTCCATTCTAGCACAGATACGCAGTATTTT

length: 13
J: TRBJ2-3
size: .
D: .
V: TRBV19
CDR3: CASSVSGTDTQYF
DNA: TGTGCCAGTAGTGTGTCGGGCACAGATACGCAGTATTTT

length: 18
J: TRBJ2-1
size: .
D: .
V: TRBV21-1
CDR3: CASSNLGARTWENNEQFF
DNA: TGTGCCAGCAGCAATCTGGGGGCTCGGACTTGGGAAAACAATGAGCAGTTCTTC

length: 14
J: TRBJ1-1
size: .
D: .
V: TRBV7-9
CDR3: CASSWREKNTEAFF
DNA: TGTGCCAGCAGCTGGCGGGAGAAGAACACTGAAGCTTTCTTT

length: 18
J: TRBJ1-2
size: .
D: .
V: TRBV18
CDR3: CASSPRQRQADANYGYTF
DNA: TGTGCCAGCTCACCACGACAAAGACAGGCTGATGCTAACTATGGCTACACCTTC

length: 13
J: TRBJ2-7
size: .
D: .
V: TRBV28
CDR3: CASSSPPTYEQYF
DNA: TGTGCCAGCAGTTCCCCACCTACCTACGAGCAGTACTTC

length: 14
J: TRBJ2-2
size: .
D: .
V: TRBV7-6
CDR3: CASSFARLTGELFF
DNA: TGTGCCAGCAGCTTCGCAAGACTCACCGGGGAGCTGTTTTTT

length: 13
J: TRBJ1-5
size: few
D: .
V: TRBV5-5
CDR3: CASSFSVDQPQHF
DNA: TGTGCCAGCAGCTTCTCTGTTGATCAGCCCCAGCATTTT

length: 17
J: TRBJ2-5
size: .
D: TRBD1
V: TRBV29-1
CDR3: CSVERDRGRGLGETQYF
DNA: TGCAGCGTTGAAAGGGACAGGGGGCGCGGACTAGGGGAGACCCAGTACTTC

length: 14
J: TRBJ2-1
size: .
D: .
V: TRBV4-1
CDR3: CASSRAPLVDEQFF
DNA: TGCGCCAGCAGCCGGGCCCCCCTTGTCGATGAGCAGTTCTTC

length: 15
J: TRBJ1-3
size: few
D: .
V: TRBV6-5
CDR3: CASSYWGPRGHTIYF
DNA: TGTGCCAGCAGTTACTGGGGGCCGCGCGGACACACCATATATTTT

length: 15
J: TRBJ1-5
size: few
D: TRBD1
V: TRBV2
CDR3: CASSGQGASNQPQHF
DNA: TGTGCCAGCAGTGGACAGGGGGCAAGCAATCAGCCCCAGCATTTT

length: 13
J: TRBJ1-3
size: few
D: .
V: TRBV9
CDR3: CASKAGTGNTIYF
DNA: TGTGCCAGCAAAGCAGGGACTGGAAACACCATATATTTT

length: 15
J: TRBJ2-7
size: .
D: .
V: TRBV6-5
CDR3: CASSYSATGPYEQYF
DNA: TGTGCCAGCAGTTACTCCGCCACTGGTCCCTACGAGCAGTACTTC

length: 14
J: TRBJ2-7
size: .
D: TRBD1
V: TRBV7-2
CDR3: CASRTGQGSYEQYF
DNA: TGTGCCAGCAGGACGGGACAGGGGTCCTACGAGCAGTACTTC

length: 18
J: TRBJ2-1
size: once
D: TRBD2
V: TRBV4-2
CDR3: CASSQEGTSGRLYNEQFF
DNA: TGTGCCAGCAGCCAAGAGGGAACTAGCGGGAGGCTTTACAATGAGCAGTTCTTC

length: 15
J: TRBJ2-7
size: .
D: TRBD2
V: TRBV4-3
CDR3: CASSHYLAGDYEQYF
DNA: TGCGCCAGCAGCCACTATCTAGCGGGAGACTACGAGCAGTACTTC

length: 13
J: TRBJ2-1
size: once
D: TRBD1
V: TRBV7-2
CDR3: CASSPEVDREQFF
DNA: TGTGCCAGCAGTCCCGAGGTGGACAGGGAGCAGTTCTTC

length: 15
J: TRBJ2-7
size: .
D: TRBD1
V: TRBV7-6
CDR3: CASSLEDRATYEQYF
DNA: TGTGCCAGCAGCTTGGAGGACAGGGCCACTTACGAGCAGTACTTC

length: 12
J: TRBJ1-1
size: .
D: .
V: TRBV6-6
CDR3: CASSYQNTEAFF
DNA: TGTGCCAGCAGTTACCAGAACACTGAAGCTTTCTTT

length: 15
J: TRBJ2-2
size: .
D: .
V: TRBV5-1
CDR3: CASRGRGRYTGELFF
DNA: TGCGCCAGTAGAGGTCGGGGTAGGTACACCGGGGAGCTGTTTTTT